The 9 T cell receptor beta chains listed next were all sequenced from one sample in a study of CD8+ T cells in alopecia areata. cDNA serving as the sequencing template came from extracted, reverse transcribed RNA. Some clones are missing from TCRdb's copy, which holds only in-frame ones; the method was immunoSEQ multiplex PCR. Of roughly 170,000 clones listed, just under 60% are singletons. The sequencing used CD4+ T cells sorted from blood, collected at week 0. These receptors originate from a human donor with alopecia areata.

V usage is TRBV21-1 and J usage is TRBJ2-7; the listed D gene, TRBD1, was not tested against the DNA. TRBV21-1 is given as a pseudogene. The CDR3 is made up of 16 amino acids. CDR3 sequence: CASSPRQHATCHEQYF. The CDR3 DNA sequence: TGTGCCAGCAGCCCCCGACAGCATGCTACCTGCCACGAGCAGTACTTC.

The sample holds a few counts of this clone. The chain joins TRBV29-1 to TRBJ2-7, with TRBD2 matching over 9 bases. Germline V gives CDR1 SQVTM, CDR2 ANQGSEA. The ends lost 6 bases at V and 7 bases at J; junction bases unmatched: 13. The CDR3 length is 14 residues. The CDR3 loop reads CSVAALAGSLEQYF. The CDR3 nucleotides are TGCAGCGTGGCAGCGCTAGCGGGATCTCTGGAGCAGTACTTC.

The CDR3 region has the DNA TGTGCCAGCTCACCACCGATCGGGACAGGGATCGGGGAGCTGTTTTTT. This translates into CASSPPIGTGIGELFF. The chain recombines TRBV18 with TRBJ2-2; 9 nucleotides align to TRBD1. V was clipped by 0 bases and J by 7 bases; unmatched bases: 6. From germline, CDR1 is KGHSH and CDR2 LQKENI. The CDR3 contains 16 residues.

The CDR3 loop reads CASSFVGQGTNEQFF. DNA for the CDR3: TGTGCCAGCAGCTTCGTAGGACAGGGGACGAATGAGCAGTTCTTC. The V and J genes are TRBV13 and TRBJ2-1; 9 nucleotides match TRBD1. This CDR3 has 15 amino acids. The germline CDR1 and CDR2 sequences are PRHDT and FYEKMQ (reference sequence). V gave up 3 bases and J gave up 7 bases; unmatched junction bases: 7.

This clone has more than one count but fewer than ten. This chain connects TRBV27 to TRBJ1-6; D remains unclear. The CDR3 spans 14 residues. V lost 5 bases, J lost 5 bases, and 10 bases lay in between. Germline CDR1 is MNHEY and CDR2 is SMNVEV (reference sequence). The CDR3 spells CASSAGRDNSPLHF. CDR3 DNA: TGTGCCAGCAGTGCTGGACGGGATAATTCACCCCTCCACTTT.

CDR3 coding DNA: TGTGCCAGTACCCAATATTCAGGAGGGGTCAATGAGCAGTTCTTC. Residues: CASTQYSGGVNEQFF. The chain is built from TRBV19 and TRBJ2-1, with D maybe TRBD2 (6 bases). The CDR3 consists of 15 residues. Germline CDR1 and CDR2: LNHDA and SQIVND (reference sequence). The V end lost 7 bases, the J end lost 6 bases, and 19 bases lay between the germline ends. Combining the CDR3 with reference TRBV19 and TRBJ2-1 gives the whole variable domain DGGITQSPKYLFRKEGQNVTLSCEQNLNHDAMYWYRQDPGQGLRLIYYSQIVNDFQKGDIAEGYSVSREKKESFPLTVTSAQKNPTAFYLCASTQYSGGVNEQFFGPGTRLTVL.

The rearrangement joins TRBV6-5 to TRBJ1-5; D remains unclear. Trimming removed 2 bases at V and 3 bases at J, with 8 bases between. CDR1 is MNHEY, CDR2 SVGAGI, per germline. There are 14 residues in the CDR3. DNA of the CDR3: TGTGCCAGCAGTTACGAGGGCTACAATCAGCCCCAGCATTTT. Translated: CASSYEGYNQPQHF.

The J gene is TRBJ2-2, the V gene TRBV4-1, with D possibly TRBD2 on 7 matching bases. Germline V CDR1 and CDR2: MGHRA, YSYEKL. Trimming took off 0 bases at V and 2 bases at J, with 10 bases between the two ends. There are 16 residues in the CDR3. The CDR3 nucleotides are TGCGCCAGCAGCCAAGACGGGGGGCGAAACACCGGGGAGCTGTTTTTT. Translated: CASSQDGGRNTGELFF.

This clone appeared a single time. The genes are TRBV9 and TRBJ2-3; unclear D gene. Germline V gene sequence: CDR1 SGDLS, CDR2 YYNGEE. CDR3 length equals 14 residues. Trimming shortened V by 0 bases and J by 2 bases, and 7 bases separated the two germline ends. CDR3 in amino acids: CASSVDRYTDTQYF. The CDR3 bases are TGTGCCAGCAGCGTAGATCGCTACACAGATACGCAGTATTTT.